The sequence of this T cell receptor beta chain was determined in a study of blood T cell repertoires in COVID-19. In the study's own analysis: Reference gene primer amplification gave nucleated cell count estimates. Produced via immunoSEQ multiplex PCR; TCRdb's table is partial and in-frame only. The V and J calls and the clone size are those of that table, but D and trimming were determined from the DNA. The table shows a few hundred thousand clones, with approximately 77% occurring only once. V dropped 5 bases and J dropped 3 bases, with 13 bases sitting between them. Germline-derived CDR1 and CDR2 are SGHTA and FQGNSA. The CDR3 covers 14 residues.

The TCR sequence derives from an elderly woman with acute or convalescent COVID-19. Sequencing was performed on peripheral blood. V gene TRBV7-2 combines with J gene TRBJ1-1; a weak D match, TRBD1 (5 bases). The CDR3 spells CASSPQGAYTEAFF. The CDR3 nucleotides are TGTGCCAGCAGCCCCCAAGGGGCTTACACTGAAGCTTTCTTT.